Detailed here is one T cell receptor (beta chain). Its antigen remains unidentified. This sample is drawn from a study of memory CD4+ T cells and cytomegalovirus serostatus. Study-level information: Donors were healthy Belgian adults, 10 or so CMV seropositive and fewer than 30 seronegative. Study findings and constraints: Median bootstrapped AUC for CMV status was around 0.96 originally, approximately 0.93 US-trained. Suggested: most of the CMV-linked TCR signature lies in CD4+ memory cells.

Single viable CD3+CD4+CD8-CD45RO+ cells were sorted as the memory CD4+ T cells. Donors' CMV status reflects serum IgG against pp150, pp28, p38, p52. The data were produced by immunoSEQ multiplex PCR, yet TCRdb's version contains in-frame clones alone and is incomplete. The sample contains about 67,000 clones, about 70% of which appear only once. Between the trimmed V and J ends, which lost 4 bases and 1 base, there was a span of 11 bases. The CDR3 is made up of 15 amino acids. Germline assignment: CDR1 SGHRS and CDR2 YFSETQ. The clonotype was recovered from an adult in good health and CMV-seropositive. Sequencing was done on a sample of memory CD4+ T cells from blood. V gene TRBV5-1 combines with J gene TRBJ2-2; tentative D call: TRBD2 (6 bases). CDR3 coding DNA: TGCGCCAGCAGCCAGGGTAGCGGGAACACCGGGGAGCTGTTTTTT. Translation: CASSQGSGNTGELFF.